Listed below are T cell receptor beta chains from one sample, sequenced in a study of glioma-infiltrating T cells after dendritic cell vaccination. Using immunoSEQ multiplex PCR, the repertoire was profiled, and TCRdb retains in-frame clones only, with some absent. The sample includes 80,000 to 100,000 clones, roughly 80% of them seen just once. The sample consisted of blood, taken after dendritic cell vaccination. The receptors stem from a human donor with glioblastoma. Each CDR3 is given with its conserved first and last residue. Each record gives: CDR3 protein, CDR3 DNA, clone size, D gene, J gene, V gene. A D gene is named only where the DNA matches it firmly. Only part of the rows carry a size: once, few, many, or a class if the clone is expanded.

CASSRQGGVGDTQYF	TGCGCCAGCAGTAGACAGGGAGGAGTTGGGGATACGCAGTATTTT	NA	NA	TRBJ2-3	TRBV5-1
CASSLAGGGGYNEQFF	TGTGCCAGCAGCTTGGCCGGGGGCGGGGGTTACAATGAGCAGTTCTTC	NA	NA	TRBJ2-1	TRBV7-6
CASSHQDETGTVSYEQYF	TGCGCCAGCAGTCACCAAGACGAGACCGGGACAGTCTCCTACGAGCAGTACTTC	NA	TRBD1	TRBJ2-7	TRBV23-1
CASSRGQGAGQPQHF	TGTGCCAGCAGCCGCGGACAGGGGGCTGGTCAGCCCCAGCATTTT	NA	TRBD1	TRBJ1-5	TRBV7-8
CASSMLGSGNTEAFF	TGTGCCAGTAGTATGCTGGGTTCAGGGAACACTGAAGCTTTCTTT	NA	NA	TRBJ1-1	TRBV19
CASRYRGSVGSAEAFF	TGTGCCAGCAGGTATCGGGGATCGGTCGGGAGCGCTGAAGCTTTCTTT	NA	NA	TRBJ1-1	TRBV28
CASSQGGAQGGTDTQYF	TGCGCCAGCAGCCAGGGGGGGGCACAAGGGGGCACAGATACGCAGTATTTT	NA	NA	TRBJ2-3	TRBV4-1
CASSDGRARETQYF	TGTGCCAGCAGTGACGGGAGGGCCAGAGAGACCCAGTACTTC	few	TRBD2	TRBJ2-5	TRBV2
CASRPYGGISGNTIYF	TGTGCCAGCCGGCCTTACGGAGGCATCTCTGGAAACACCATATATTTT	NA	NA	TRBJ1-3	TRBV27
CASSLSIFYEQFF	TGTGCCAGCAGCTTATCTATATTCTATGAGCAGTTCTTC	NA	NA	TRBJ2-1	TRBV7-6